These 26 T cell receptor beta chains were sequenced from one sample in a study of control samples from healthy donors and cancer patients. Clones were sequenced by immunoSEQ multiplex PCR, and TCRdb holds only the in-frame ones, with some missing. The data show fewer than 200,000 clones, about 90% seen once. What was sequenced was blood. These receptors originate from a woman aged 45-60 years in good health.

In its sample, this clone was seen once. This sequence joins TRBV11-3 and TRBJ2-2; TRBD1 aligns across 8 bases. Germline values: CDR1 SGHNT, CDR2 YENEEA. V lost 5 bases and J lost 5; bases outside the gene matches: 7. The CDR3 has 15 amino acids. Here the CDR3 DNA reads TGTGCCAGCAGCCCCGGACAGGGTACGACCGGGGAGCTGTTTTTT. Its protein is CASSPGQGTTGELFF.

V usage is TRBV7-8 and J usage is TRBJ2-7; D remains unclear. Germline CDR1 is SGHVS and CDR2 is FQNEAQ. Between the trimmed V and J ends, which lost 5 bases and 0 bases, there was a span of 5 bases. This CDR3 contains 12 residues. The CDR3 DNA is TGTGCCAGCAGCACGAGCTCCTACGAGCAGTACTTC. Protein product: CASSTSSYEQYF.

CDR3 nucleotide sequence: TGTGCCAGCAGATTTAGCGGGACAGGATTTGGCTCCTACGAGCAGTACTTC. This translates into CASRFSGTGFGSYEQYF. The chain recombines TRBV3-1 (or the pseudogene TRBV3-2) with TRBJ2-7; perhaps D is TRBD1 or TRBD2 (8 bases each). Trimming pared 6 bases from V and 0 bases from J, leaving 21 bases between. The CDR3 covers 17 residues. Germline V lookup: CDR1 LGHDT, CDR2 YNNKEL (reference sequence).

The rearrangement links TRBV20-1 to TRBJ2-7, with 8 bases lining up with TRBD1. Germline V gene lookup returns CDR1 DFQATT and CDR2 SNEGSKA (reference sequence). CDR3 length: 14 residues. V shed 3 bases, J shed 4 bases, and the junction held 8 bases outside the gene matches. Written as DNA, the CDR3 is TGCAGTGCTAGTTTCCAGGGGGCGCGGTACGAGCAGTACTTC. Protein product: CSASFQGARYEQYF.

The V gene is TRBV4-1, the J gene TRBJ2-5, with D tentatively TRBD2 (5 bases). Trimming pared 9 bases from V and 4 bases from J, leaving 15 bases between. The CDR3 contains 13 residues. The germline V gene encodes CDR1 MGHRA and CDR2 YSYEKL. DNA for the CDR3: TGCGCCAGTGGACTGGCCTTAGGAGAGACCCAGTACTTC. Translation: CASGLALGETQYF.

This chain's CDR3 is CATSDPAGGPGGETQYF. As DNA, the CDR3 is TGTGCCACCAGTGATCCTGCCGGCGGCCCAGGGGGTGAGACCCAGTACTTC. The chain carries TRBV24-1 and TRBJ2-5; 7 nucleotides agree with TRBD1. The V gene end was trimmed by 3 bases and the J gene end by 5 bases; junction bases not matched to a gene: 14. The CDR3 is 17 residues long. Germline assignment: CDR1 KGHDR and CDR2 SFDVKD.

This clone was detected only once. This sequence joins TRBV5-1 and TRBJ1-1, with D unclear. V gave up 0 bases and J gave up 4 bases, with 13 bases separating them. CDR3 size: 15 residues. Germline CDR1 SGHRS, CDR2 YFSETQ. CDR3 sequence reads: CASSLDQVLVTEAFF. CDR3 in DNA: TGCGCCAGCAGCTTGGACCAGGTCTTGGTCACTGAAGCTTTCTTT.

The chain joins TRBV18 to TRBJ2-3; 8 nucleotides align to TRBD2. The J segment lost 4 bases and the V segment lost 2 bases, leaving 5 bases of the junction unmatched. The CDR3 runs to 15 residues. CDR1 and CDR2 (germline): KGHSH, LQKENI. Here the CDR3 DNA reads TGTGCCAGCTCACCAACGGGGGGGCCCGCAGATACGCAGTATTTT. It is translated as CASSPTGGPADTQYF.

This sequence joins TRBV28 and TRBJ2-7; 7 nucleotides align to TRBD1. The germline CDR1 and CDR2 sequences are MDHEN and SYDVKM. There are 14 residues in the CDR3. Trimming took 8 bases from V and 4 from J; bases not matched to a gene: 11. The CDR3 reads CASRIPGQVYEQYF. CDR3 coding DNA: TGTGCCAGCCGTATCCCCGGACAGGTGTACGAGCAGTACTTC.

The CDR3 here is CASRRGGAVRVDIQYF. The DNA for the CDR3 is TGTGCCAGCAGAAGGGGGGGGGCCGTAAGGGTAGACATTCAGTACTTC. The chain couples TRBV2 to TRBJ2-4; tentatively, D is TRBD2 (7 bases). The germline V gene has CDR1 SNHLY and CDR2 FYNNEI. The length of the CDR3 is 16 residues. The ends were cut back, 6 bases at V and 8 bases at J, with 23 bases in the middle.

The rearrangement uses TRBV15 and TRBJ2-7; the D gene could be TRBD1 or TRBD2 (6 bases each). There are 14 residues in the CDR3. The V end lost 5 bases, the J end lost 4 bases, and 15 bases lay between the germline ends. The germline V gene has CDR1 LNHNV and CDR2 YYDKDF (reference sequence). The DNA of the CDR3 is TGTGCCACCAGCCCGCGGGACAACTTGTACGAGCAGTACTTC. Residues: CATSPRDNLYEQYF.

The V and J genes are TRBV6-5 and TRBJ1-6, with unresolved D. V lost 2 bases, J lost 18 bases, and 17 bases lay in between. The CDR3 length is 13 residues. The germline V gene has CDR1 MNHEY and CDR2 SVGAGI. The CDR3 reads CASSYGWSSRTHF. The CDR3 DNA reads as TGTGCCAGCAGTTACGGGTGGTCCAGTCGTACCCACTTT.

The chain uses TRBV5-1 and TRBJ2-7; maybe TRBD1 (5 bases). V gave up 5 bases and J gave up 3 bases, with 12 bases separating them. The CDR3 runs 13 residues. In germline, CDR1 is SGHRS, CDR2 YFSETQ. The CDR3 DNA is TGCGCCAGCAGTCCCGACAGTAACTACGAGCAGTACTTC. It specifies CASSPDSNYEQYF.

The chain links TRBV11-2 to TRBJ1-4, with D perhaps TRBD1 (5 bases). Deletions cut 0 bases from V and 2 bases from J, with 13 bases between. CDR3 length equals 17 residues. Germline V lookup: CDR1 SGHAT, CDR2 FQNNGV. CDR3 in DNA: TGTGCCAGCAGCTTAGAGGTCCGGGGGGGTACTAATGAAAAACTGTTTTTT. This sequence encodes CASSLEVRGGTNEKLFF.

The chain recombines TRBV7-3 with TRBJ2-1; no firm D call. CDR3 length equals 15 residues. Germline CDR1 is SGHTA and CDR2 is FQGTGA. V was clipped by 5 bases and J by 1 base, with 12 bases between them. The CDR3 is CASSPLTSSYNEQFF. The CDR3 DNA reads TGTGCCAGCAGCCCTCTGACCTCATCCTACAATGAGCAGTTCTTC.

The J gene is TRBJ1-3, the V gene TRBV6-5; D not resolved. Trimming took off 2 bases at V and 0 bases at J, with 8 bases between the two ends. The germline gives CDR1 MNHEY, CDR2 SVGAGI. The CDR3 runs 15 residues. In DNA form, the CDR3 reads TGTGCCAGCAGTTACGATGGTGACTCTGGAAACACCATATATTTT. Its protein product is CASSYDGDSGNTIYF.

This chain connects TRBV30 to TRBJ2-1; D is unresolved. There are 15 residues in the CDR3. Trimming took 0 bases from V and 2 from J, leaving 11 bases between them. Germline CDR1 is GTSNPN and CDR2 is SVGIG (reference sequence). The CDR3 is CAWSVLGVTYNEQFF. CDR3 nucleotide sequence: TGTGCCTGGAGTGTACTGGGCGTCACCTACAATGAGCAGTTCTTC.

The chain carries TRBV15 and TRBJ2-1, with TRBD2 matching 7 bases. The germline gives CDR1 LNHNV, CDR2 YYDKDF (reference sequence). The CDR3 extends over 16 amino acids. V lost 1 base and J lost 4; bases outside the gene matches: 7. The CDR3 reads CATSRGLADKYNEQFF. CDR3 DNA: TGTGCCACCAGCAGAGGGCTAGCGGATAAGTACAATGAGCAGTTCTTC. The full variable domain, rest sourced from reference TRBV15 and TRBJ2-1, is DAMVIQNPRYQVTQFGKPVTLSCSQTLNHNVMYWYQQKSSQAPKLLFHYYDKDFNNEADTPDNFQSRRPNTSFCFLDIRSPGLGDTAMYLCATSRGLADKYNEQFFGPGTRLTVL.

This clone turned up a few times. The gene calls are TRBV2 and TRBJ2-7, with D maybe TRBD2 (7 bases). CDR3 size: 15 residues. Germline V gene data show CDR1 as SNHLY and CDR2 as FYNNEI. V shed 7 bases and J shed 4 bases, with 20 bases lying between them. CDR3 coding DNA: TGTGCCAGCATTCGAAGCGGGACAAGGGGATACGAGCAGTACTTC. As protein: CASIRSGTRGYEQYF.

J is TRBJ2-1 and V is TRBV7-3; possibly TRBD2 for D (6 bases). This CDR3 spans 15 amino acids. Germline CDR1 is SGHTA and CDR2 is FQGTGA. V lost 1 base to trimming and J lost 3 bases, with 10 bases between them. CDR3 sequence (DNA): TGTGCCAGCAGCTTAAGCGGGAATTTCTACAATGAGCAGTTCTTC. Residues: CASSLSGNFYNEQFF.

This rearrangement joins TRBV5-1 to TRBJ1-6; 7 nucleotides match TRBD1. CDR1 SGHRS and CDR2 YFSETQ come from the germline V gene. V shed 7 bases, J shed 5 bases, and the junction held 3 bases outside the gene matches. This CDR3 region has 13 residues. The CDR3 is CASGTDNNSPLHF. CDR3 sequence (DNA): TGCGCCAGCGGGACAGATAATAATTCACCCCTCCACTTT.

CDR3: CASSSQGFGNTIYF. In DNA form, the CDR3 reads TGTGCCAGCAGTTCACAGGGTTTTGGAAACACCATATATTTT. V gene TRBV6-5 combines with J gene TRBJ1-3, with a tentative D call TRBD1 (6 bases). The germline gives CDR1 MNHEY, CDR2 SVGAGI. Deletions cut 4 bases from V and 3 bases from J, with 10 bases between. There are 14 residues in the CDR3.

The J gene is TRBJ2-7, the V gene TRBV28; perhaps TRBD1 as D (7 bases). The CDR3 is made up of 15 amino acids. CDR1 MDHEN and CDR2 SYDVKM come from the germline V gene. The V end was cut by 5 bases, the J end by 2 bases, with 16 bases between. The CDR3 protein is CASSQGGSIAYEQYF. CDR3 in DNA: TGTGCCAGCAGTCAGGGGGGCAGCATCGCCTACGAGCAGTACTTC.

The chain recombines TRBV4-1 with TRBJ2-7; 8 bases match TRBD1. Trimming at V came to 2 bases and at J to 3 bases, leaving 9 bases not matched to a gene. The CDR3 contains 16 residues. The V gene's germline CDR1 is MGHRA and CDR2 YSYEKL. The CDR3 region is CASSQPIGQGVYEQYF. DNA of the CDR3: TGCGCCAGCAGCCAACCCATTGGACAGGGAGTCTACGAGCAGTACTTC.

The genes are TRBV18 and TRBJ2-5; D ambiguous. Germline CDR1 and CDR2: KGHSH and LQKENI. The CDR3 runs to 16 residues. Trimming pared 3 bases from V and 1 base from J, leaving 15 bases between. The CDR3 is CASSPYASDLQETQYF. CDR3 bases: TGTGCCAGCTCACCGTACGCTTCCGATCTCCAAGAGACCCAGTACTTC.

This clone was seen just once. The chain links TRBV28 to TRBJ1-6, with D possibly being TRBD1 (5 bases). This CDR3 contains 16 residues. V was clipped by 5 bases and J by 8 bases, with 19 bases between them. Germline CDR1 and CDR2: MDHEN and SYDVKM. The CDR3 loop reads CASSRYRRGDDSPLHF. The CDR3 DNA reads as TGTGCCAGCAGTAGGTATCGCCGTGGGGACGATTCACCCCTCCACTTT.